This T cell receptor beta chain is from a study of blood T cell repertoires in COVID-19. Method: immunoSEQ multiplex PCR; TCRdb's copy keeps in-frame clones and lacks some. The data show 210,000 or so clones, roughly nine tenths seen once. Sequencing input: peripheral blood. This clonotype was obtained from a man aged 35-49 years with acute or convalescent COVID-19.

CDR3 nucleotides: TGTGCCAGCCTAGGGGACAGGGCGTATGGCTACACCTTC. This codes for CASLGDRAYGYTF. V usage is TRBV11-3 and J usage is TRBJ1-2; TRBD1 matches at 9 bases. Germline-derived CDR1 and CDR2 are SGHNT and YENEEA. The ends lost 8 bases at V and 5 bases at J; junction bases unmatched: 6. The CDR3 loop spans 13 amino acids.